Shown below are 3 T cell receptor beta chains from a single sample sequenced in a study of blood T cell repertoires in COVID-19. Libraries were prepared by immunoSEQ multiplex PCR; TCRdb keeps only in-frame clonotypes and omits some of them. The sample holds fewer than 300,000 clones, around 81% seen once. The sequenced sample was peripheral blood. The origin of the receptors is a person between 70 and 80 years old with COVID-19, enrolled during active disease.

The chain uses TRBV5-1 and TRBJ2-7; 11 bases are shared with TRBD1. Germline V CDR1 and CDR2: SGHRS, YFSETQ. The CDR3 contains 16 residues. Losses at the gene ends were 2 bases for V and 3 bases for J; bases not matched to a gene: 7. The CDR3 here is CASSLIGTGGIYEQYF. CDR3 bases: TGCGCCAGCAGCTTAATTGGGACAGGGGGTATCTACGAGCAGTACTTC.

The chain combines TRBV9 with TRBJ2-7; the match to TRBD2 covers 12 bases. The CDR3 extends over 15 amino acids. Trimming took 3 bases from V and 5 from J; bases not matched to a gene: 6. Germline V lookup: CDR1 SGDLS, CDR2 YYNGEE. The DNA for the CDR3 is TGTGCCAGCAGCGCAGACCCTAGCGGGAGGGACGAGCAGTACTTC. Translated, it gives CASSADPSGRDEQYF. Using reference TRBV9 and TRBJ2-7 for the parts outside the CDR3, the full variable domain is DSGVTQTPKHLITATGQRVTLRCSPRSGDLSVYWYQQSLDQGLQFLIQYYNGEERAKGNILERFSAQQFPDLHSELNLSSLELGDSALYFCASSADPSGRDEQYFGPGTRLTVT.

The CDR3 bases are TGTGCCAGCAGCCAGGGGGACAGGGGACTGTTCTTC. Translation: CASSQGDRGLFF. V gene TRBV3-1 (or the pseudogene TRBV3-2) combines with J gene TRBJ2-1, with 10 bases that match TRBD1. This CDR3 is 12 amino acids long. V trimming: 3 bases; J trimming: 15 bases; junction bases outside the gene matches: 5. Germline V gene data show CDR1 as LGHDT and CDR2 as YNNKEL (reference sequence).